This TCR beta chain was sequenced during a study of T-cell reconstitution after alpha-beta-depleted transplantation in children. It was with unique molecular identifiers that the TCRbeta library was prepared. TCRdb reprocessed the PCR reads via MiXCR and lists one record per CDR3 protein. The table lists roughly 300,000 distinct CDR3 sequences, around 10% of them singletons. This clonotype was seen at least ten times. Its antigen remains unknown. An end of the junction differs from the germline gene, which may be a read error. This CDR3 contains 12 residues. Overall study findings and caveats: Reportedly, only several hundred clones from non-depleted graft cells drove alpha-beta T-cell counts at about two months.

The chain joins TRBV12-3 or TRBV12-4 to TRBJ2-4; the D gene is possibly TRBD2 (7 bases). The sequence was collected from a male patient aged 2-15 years who had a stem cell transplant for chronic granulomatous disease, so the T cells may come from the graft donor. Source: peripheral blood, taken 180 days after TCRalphabeta/CD19-depleted stem cell transplant. CDR3 sequence reads: CASGWGGRIVHF. CDR3 nucleotide sequence: TGTGCCAGCGGGTGGGGGGGGCGCATCGTCCACTTC.